A selection of T cell receptor beta chains follows, all from one sample in a study of cytotoxic CD8 clonotypes in ibrutinib-treated CLL. Profiling relied on immunoSEQ multiplex PCR, and the TCRdb table lists in-frame clones only, not all of them. The sample records about 300,000 clones, roughly 76% being singletons. The source material was PBMCs, sampled at disease progression, from a patient treated with ibrutinib. The receptors shown here come from a human donor with chronic lymphocytic leukemia. CDR3s include the opening cysteine and the closing phenylalanine or tryptophan.

V gene	J gene	CDR3 length	CDR3 protein
TRBV4-1	TRBJ2-1	15	CASSHLAGRNNEQFF
TRBV19	TRBJ1-4	14	CASSFGVWDEKLFF
TRBV2	TRBJ2-3	14	CASTKDRGFGTQYF
TRBV19	TRBJ2-7	13	CASSVPRGYEQYF
TRBV9	TRBJ2-3	13	CASSVIPPDTQYF
TRBV9	TRBJ2-7	15	CASSSTGTGEYEQYF
TRBV4-1	TRBJ2-5	17	CASSPGPPLLRGETQYF
TRBV7-9	TRBJ1-1	15	CASSIGQGMNTEAFF
TRBV7-2	TRBJ2-7	15	CASSLAGQGTYEQYF
TRBV14	TRBJ2-5	15	CASSQTGQHQETQYF
TRBV5-6	TRBJ2-2	16	CASSFPQGTYTGELFF
TRBV18	TRBJ2-7	13	CASSPRGLDEQYF
TRBV6-5	TRBJ1-2	16	CASSYSRTGSNYGYTF
TRBV6-1	TRBJ2-3	15	CASSELQGFTDTQYF